Below are 32 T cell receptor beta chains sequenced from a single sample in a study of molecular identifiers for immune sequencing clone quantification. Via MiXCR, TCRdb re-called the PCR reads, giving one row per CDR3 protein. The sample records over 55,000 distinct CDR3 sequences, less than 20% being singletons. Material for sequencing was naive CD8+ T cells from blood, with Jurkat cell RNA spiked in. Subset here: FACS-sorted CD8+CD4-CCR7+CD45RA+ naive T cells. These receptors all stem from a human donor in good health. Some libraries in this study had Jurkat cell RNA spiked in.

This chain uses TRBV29-1 with TRBJ1-2; no reliable D call. CDR1 is SQVTM, CDR2 ANQGSEA, per germline. Trimming took off 0 bases at V and 4 bases at J, with 6 bases between the two ends. The CDR3 contains 12 residues. The CDR3 sequence: CSVEDLTYGYTF. DNA for the CDR3: TGCAGCGTTGAAGATTTAACCTATGGCTACACCTTC.

This clonotype occurred many times. The V gene is TRBV7-2, the J gene TRBJ2-5; 12 nucleotides match TRBD2. The trim removed 4 bases at V and 5 bases at J, leaving 11 bases unmatched. This CDR3 region has 17 residues. Germline V gene sequence: CDR1 SGHTA, CDR2 FQGNSA. For the CDR3, the DNA is TGTGCCAGCAGCTCGACCCTAGCGGGAGGGCCGGGTGAGACCCAGTACTTC. This sequence encodes CASSSTLAGGPGETQYF.

This clonotype was counted ten times or more. This sequence joins TRBV4-1 and TRBJ2-2, with D possibly called TRBD1 or TRBD2 (5 bases each). V lost 3 bases, J lost 4 bases, and 9 bases lay in between. The CDR3 covers 14 residues. CDR1 and CDR2 from the germline V gene are MGHRA and YSYEKL. The CDR3 reads CASSQGVPTGELFF. The DNA of the CDR3 is TGCGCCAGCAGCCAGGGGGTCCCCACCGGGGAGCTGTTTTTT.

This clonotype was picked up many times. This sequence joins TRBV20-1 and TRBJ2-7, with 14 bases matching TRBD2. Germline CDR1 and CDR2: DFQATT and SNEGSKA (reference sequence). CDR3 length equals 16 residues. Trimming removed 8 bases from V and 4 bases from J; junction bases left unmatched: 13. The CDR3 region has the DNA TGCAGTCTTGGGACTAGCGGGAGCTTTTTTCCGTACGAGCAGTACTTC. Protein product: CSLGTSGSFFPYEQYF.

This clonotype was counted many times. The chain links TRBV4-1 to TRBJ1-1; D is unclear. Germline V gene sequence: CDR1 MGHRA, CDR2 YSYEKL. This CDR3 is 15 amino acids long. Trimming cost V 1 base and J 5 bases, with 14 bases left between them. CDR3 in DNA: TGCGCCAGCAGCCAAGGGCAAGGCCCCGTTACTGAAGCTTTCTTT. This sequence encodes CASSQGQGPVTEAFF.

The chain employs TRBV18 and TRBJ2-7; unclear D gene. CDR1 and CDR2 from the germline V gene are KGHSH and LQKENI. V lost 3 bases and J lost 2, with 11 bases in between. The CDR3 spans 14 residues. DNA of the CDR3: TGTGCCAGCTCACCTCCGGAAGCACCCTACGAGCAGTACTTC. Translation: CASSPPEAPYEQYF.

This clonotype occurred many times. In DNA form, the CDR3 reads TGTGCCACTCAATCGGCAGGGGAGAACACTGAAGCTTTCTTT. This sequence encodes CATQSAGENTEAFF. The J gene is TRBJ1-1, the V gene TRBV28, with a possible D match to TRBD1 (6 bases). Trimming took 10 bases from V and 1 from J, leaving 16 bases between them. This CDR3 comprises 14 residues. Germline values: CDR1 MDHEN, CDR2 SYDVKM. The entire variable domain, with the rest obtained from reference TRBV28 and TRBJ1-1, is as follows: DVKVTQSSRYLVKRTGEKVFLECVQDMDHENMFWYRQDPGLGLRLIYFSYDVKMKEKGDIPEGYSVSREKKERFSLILESASTNQTSMYLCATQSAGENTEAFFGQGTRLTVV.

This clonotype was seen many times. The genes are TRBV7-2 and TRBJ2-7; 8 bases are a match to TRBD2. Germline-derived CDR1 and CDR2 are SGHTA and FQGNSA. V gave up 2 bases and J gave up 5 bases; unmatched junction bases: 8. The CDR3 sequence is 15 residues long. DNA for the CDR3: TGTGCCAGCAGCTTATTCGGGCTAGCGGGCAACGAGCAGTACTTC. Amino acids: CASSLFGLAGNEQYF.

This clonotype has ten or more counts. This sequence joins TRBV24-1 and TRBJ2-5; D may be TRBD2 (6 bases). Looked up from germline, CDR1 is KGHDR and CDR2 is SFDVKD. The CDR3 totals 14 residues. The V gene lost 4 bases and the J gene lost 4 bases, with 12 bases spanning the gap. CDR3 nucleotide sequence: TGTGCCACCAGTGAACGGGAGCCCCCAGAGACCCAGTACTTC. Translation: CATSEREPPETQYF.

This clonotype came up many times. J is TRBJ2-7 and V is TRBV20-1, with a possible D match to TRBD2 (6 bases). The CDR3 runs 14 residues. Germline-derived CDR1 and CDR2 are DFQATT and SNEGSKA (reference sequence). Trimming left V 6 bases short and J 7 bases short, with 22 bases between. As DNA, the CDR3 is TGCAGTGCGGTGGGACTTCCGAAGGTGTGGGAGCAGTACTTC. As protein: CSAVGLPKVWEQYF.

This clonotype was detected ten times or more. This chain's CDR3 is CASAGQLAYEQYF. The CDR3 nucleotides are TGTGCCAGCGCTGGACAGCTAGCCTACGAGCAGTACTTC. The rearrangement joins TRBV27 to TRBJ2-7; the D gene is possibly TRBD1 (6 bases). Germline V gene lookup returns CDR1 MNHEY and CDR2 SMNVEV (reference sequence). V lost 8 bases and J 2 bases, leaving 13 bases between the germline ends. This CDR3 contains 13 residues.

As concerns this clonotype: The CDR3 end shows no conserved phenylalanine or tryptophan, and so a read error is likely. The J gene is TRBJ2-7, the V gene TRBV5-3, with D tentatively TRBD1 (5 bases). TRBV5-3 is an open reading frame whose function is uncertain. The CDR3 is made up of 13 amino acids. V was cut by 8 bases and J by 3 bases, with 15 bases left in between. CDR3 loop: CASTERQIYEQYI. For the CDR3, the DNA is TGTGCCAGCACCGAACGACAGATCTACGAGCAGTACATC.

Points on this clonotype: This sequence may be a read error, since a much larger clone differs from it by one base. V gene TRBV2 combines with J gene TRBJ2-7, with 9 bases identical to TRBD1. This CDR3 is built from 13 residues. Germline V gene data show CDR1 as SNHLY and CDR2 as FYNNEI. The V segment lost 5 bases and the J segment 8 bases; nucleotides outside the gene matches: 7. The CDR3 is CASSYRGLDKQYF. CDR3 nucleotide sequence: TGTGCCAGCAGTTACAGGGGGCTCGACAAGCAGTACTTC.

This clonotype appeared many times. V is TRBV27 and J is TRBJ2-3, with a possible D match to TRBD1 (5 bases). Germline CDR1 MNHEY, CDR2 SMNVEV (reference sequence). The CDR3 spans 16 residues. V was shortened by 0 bases and J by 8 bases, with 18 bases between the two germline ends. The CDR3 reads CASSLSQTGAVGTQYF. CDR3 sequence (DNA): TGTGCCAGCAGTTTATCTCAGACTGGGGCGGTAGGTACGCAGTATTTT.

A remark on this clonotype: Since a much larger clone is just one base distant, this may be a read error. The chain combines TRBV10-2 with TRBJ2-7, with 8 bases identical to TRBD2. The CDR3 runs to 15 residues. Germline lookup yields CDR1 WSHSY and CDR2 SAAADI. V was pared by 11 bases and J by 1 base, with 13 bases of the junction left unmatched. In nucleotides, the CDR3 is TGCGCCGGCCGTACCTCTAGCGGGCCTTCCTACGAGCAGTACTTC. Its protein product is CAGRTSSGPSYEQYF.

This clonotype was seen many times. This CDR3 reads CAWSVKTSGVPRTDTQYF. The DNA for the CDR3 is TGTGCCTGGAGTGTGAAAACTAGCGGAGTCCCCCGCACAGATACGCAGTATTTT. This sequence joins TRBV30 and TRBJ2-3; TRBD2 agrees at 8 bases. The CDR3 loop spans 18 amino acids. CDR1 and CDR2 from the germline V gene are GTSNPN and SVGIG (reference sequence). The J segment lost 1 base and the V segment lost 0 bases, leaving 12 bases of the junction unmatched.

This clonotype showed up many times. The chain joins TRBV10-3 to TRBJ1-2; unclear D gene. Looked up from germline, CDR1 is ENHRY and CDR2 is SYGVKD. The V and J ends lost 3 bases and 2 bases respectively, with 13 bases between them. The CDR3 has 15 amino acids. The CDR3 DNA follows: TGTGCCATCAGTGACCGGCAGAAGGGAAACTATGGCTACACCTTC. As protein: CAISDRQKGNYGYTF.

Note on this clonotype: At one end the junction does not follow the germline gene, possibly because of a read error. The chain recombines TRBV13 with TRBJ2-7; no clear D. From germline, CDR1 is PRHDT and CDR2 FYEKMQ (reference sequence). CDR3 length: 13 residues. CDR3 protein: CANSPGRSYEQYF. CDR3 sequence (DNA): TGTGCCAACAGCCCCGGACGGTCCTACGAGCAGTACTTC.

Remarks on this clonotype: A much larger clone sits a single nucleotide away, making a read error possible. The J gene is TRBJ2-5, the V gene TRBV14; 7 positions agree with TRBD2. Germline assignment: CDR1 SGHDN and CDR2 FVKESK. Losses at the gene ends were 4 bases for V and 5 bases for J; bases not matched to a gene: 10. The CDR3 spans 15 residues. The CDR3 sequence is CASSREGLGWETQYF. The CDR3 nucleotides read TGTGCCAGCAGCCGAGAAGGACTAGGGTGGGAGACCCAGTACTTC.

This clonotype was seen at least ten times. This chain joins TRBV20-1 and TRBJ2-5; the match to TRBD2 covers 9 bases. The CDR3 is 15 amino acids. With 0 bases clipped from V and 1 base from J, the junction kept 3 bases outside the gene matches. From germline, CDR1 is DFQATT and CDR2 SNEGSKA (reference sequence). This CDR3 reads CSARDQGLAQETQYF. CDR3 nucleotide sequence: TGCAGTGCTAGAGATCAGGGACTAGCCCAAGAGACCCAGTACTTC.

In its sample, this clonotype was seen a few times. V and J are TRBV6-2 or TRBV6-3 and TRBJ2-5, with D unresolved. V was trimmed by 4 bases and J by 5 bases, leaving 5 bases between them. The CDR3 is made up of 11 amino acids. Germline V gene sequence: CDR1 MNHEY, CDR2 SVGEGT. The CDR3 DNA is TGTGCCAGCAGTTTCCCCGAGACCCAGTACTTC. It yields the protein CASSFPETQYF.

This clonotype was seen at least ten times. This chain uses TRBV29-1 with TRBJ2-6; D not certain. V was trimmed by 4 bases and J by 0 bases, leaving 4 bases between them. Germline-derived CDR1 and CDR2 are SQVTM and ANQGSEA. The CDR3 runs to 13 residues. In DNA, the CDR3 is TGCAGCGTTGGACGCTCTGGGGCCAACGTCCTGACTTTC. Residues: CSVGRSGANVLTF.

The rearrangement uses TRBV10-3 and TRBJ2-3; TRBD2 aligns across 16 bases. Per germline, CDR1 ENHRY and CDR2 SYGVKD. V lost 3 bases to trimming and J lost 4 bases; unmatched junction nucleotides: 7. The CDR3 covers 18 residues. The CDR3 sequence is CAISDLGLAGGPPDTQYF. DNA for the CDR3: TGTGCCATCAGTGATCTGGGACTAGCGGGAGGGCCCCCAGATACGCAGTATTTT.

This clonotype was seen many times. V gene TRBV18 combines with J gene TRBJ1-1; TRBD1 aligns across 7 bases. This CDR3 is built from 17 residues. The V gene end was trimmed by 2 bases and the J gene end by 1 base; junction bases not matched to a gene: 10. The germline V gene encodes CDR1 KGHSH and CDR2 LQKENI. The CDR3 here is CASSPIILDRPNTEAFF. The CDR3 bases are TGTGCCAGCTCACCAATAATCCTGGACAGGCCGAACACTGAAGCTTTCTTT.

This clonotype came up many times. This chain links TRBV27 with TRBJ2-7; 8 positions match TRBD1. V lost 3 bases to trimming and J lost 4 bases; unmatched junction nucleotides: 8. Germline V gives CDR1 MNHEY, CDR2 SMNVEV (reference sequence). CDR3 length: 15 amino acids. This CDR3 is CASSLTGEGWYEQYF. The CDR3 DNA reads TGTGCCAGCAGTTTGACAGGGGAAGGCTGGTACGAGCAGTACTTC.

This clonotype appeared a few times. V gene TRBV7-8 combines with J gene TRBJ2-4; 11 bases are a match to TRBD1. This CDR3 spans 17 amino acids. The germline CDR1 and CDR2 sequences are SGHVS and FQNEAQ. Unmatched junction bases numbered 8, after V lost 7 bases and J lost 0 bases. The CDR3, as DNA: TGTGCCAGCAAAGGGACAGGGGGGAGACTAGCCAAAAACATTCAGTACTTC. As protein: CASKGTGGRLAKNIQYF.

V gene TRBV24-1 combines with J gene TRBJ2-2; D is perhaps TRBD1 or TRBD2 (5 bases each). Germline CDR1 reads KGHDR; CDR2 reads SFDVKD. This CDR3 region has 16 residues. Trimming removed 8 bases from V and 3 bases from J, with 18 bases in between. CDR3 sequence (DNA): TGTGCCACCAAAGGCTCGGGGCGGTCAGACACCGGGGAGCTGTTTTTT. Its translation: CATKGSGRSDTGELFF.

On this clonotype: This may arise from a read error, as a much more abundant clone is one base away. V usage is TRBV5-6 and J usage is TRBJ2-7; D remains ambiguous. V was clipped by 4 bases and J by 3 bases, with 17 bases between them. The germline V gene has CDR1 SGHDT and CDR2 YYEEEE. CDR3 length: 15 residues. This chain's CDR3 is CASSAQDALLYEQYF. The DNA for the CDR3 is TGTGCCAGCAGCGCCCAGGACGCGCTACTCTACGAGCAGTACTTC.

This clonotype was counted ten times or more. The V and J genes are TRBV19 and TRBJ1-5; 10 bases align to TRBD1. Germline CDR1 is LNHDA and CDR2 is SQIVND (reference sequence). The CDR3 contains 15 residues. The V gene end was trimmed by 4 bases and the J gene end by 0 bases; junction bases not matched to a gene: 0. The CDR3 region has the DNA TGTGCCAGTAGTAGGGACAGGGGTAGCAATCAGCCCCAGCATTTT. Translated, it gives CASSRDRGSNQPQHF. Full variable domain (outside the CDR3, taken from reference TRBV19 and TRBJ1-5): DGGITQSPKYLFRKEGQNVTLSCEQNLNHDAMYWYRQDPGQGLRLIYYSQIVNDFQKGDIAEGYSVSREKKESFPLTVTSAQKNPTAFYLCASSRDRGSNQPQHFGDGTRLSIL.

Turning to this clonotype: This may come from a read error, since a much larger clone is one base off. The genes are TRBV6-5 and TRBJ2-2; D is possibly TRBD1 (6 bases). Germline V gene sequence: CDR1 MNHEY, CDR2 SVGAGI. The CDR3 totals 14 residues. CDR3 nucleotides: TGTGCCAGTAGACCAGGGGCGAACACCGGGGTGCTGTTTTTT. This gives the protein CASRPGANTGVLFF.

This clonotype showed up just a few times. A clone one base away is much larger, so this may be a read error. The CDR3 loop reads CASSLGGTGTQYF. The CDR3 coding sequence is TGTGCCAGCAGTTTAGGGGGCACAGGTACGCAGTATTTT. This chain links TRBV27 with TRBJ2-3; tentatively, D is TRBD1 (6 bases). The V gene's germline CDR1 is MNHEY and CDR2 SMNVEV (reference sequence). This CDR3 is built from 13 residues.

This clonotype appeared many times. V gene TRBV12-3 or TRBV12-4 combines with J gene TRBJ2-4; 9 bases map to TRBD1. The CDR3 consists of 15 residues. After removal of 3 bases from V and 15 bases from J, the junction contained 15 bases not matched to a gene. CDR3 in DNA: TGTGCCAGCAGTTTTATCTTCCCCCCTGCGACAGGGGGGTACTTC. It is translated as CASSFIFPPATGGYF.